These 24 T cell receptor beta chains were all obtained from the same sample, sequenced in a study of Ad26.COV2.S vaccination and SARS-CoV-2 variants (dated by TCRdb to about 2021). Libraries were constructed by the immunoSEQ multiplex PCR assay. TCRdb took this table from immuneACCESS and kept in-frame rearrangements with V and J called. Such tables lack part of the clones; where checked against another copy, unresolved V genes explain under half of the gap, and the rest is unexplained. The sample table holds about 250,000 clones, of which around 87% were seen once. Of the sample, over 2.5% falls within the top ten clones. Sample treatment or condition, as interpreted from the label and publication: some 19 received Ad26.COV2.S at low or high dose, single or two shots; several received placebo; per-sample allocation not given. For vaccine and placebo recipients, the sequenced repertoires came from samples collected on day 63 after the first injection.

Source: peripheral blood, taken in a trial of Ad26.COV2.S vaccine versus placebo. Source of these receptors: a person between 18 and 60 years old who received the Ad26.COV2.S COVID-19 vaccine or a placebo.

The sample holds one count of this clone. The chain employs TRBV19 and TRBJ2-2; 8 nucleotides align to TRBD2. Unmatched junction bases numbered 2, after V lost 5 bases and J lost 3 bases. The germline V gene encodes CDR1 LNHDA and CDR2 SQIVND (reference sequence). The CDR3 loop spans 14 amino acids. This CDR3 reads CASSSGGHTGELFF. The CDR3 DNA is TGTGCCAGTAGTTCGGGGGGGCACACCGGGGAGCTGTTTTTT.

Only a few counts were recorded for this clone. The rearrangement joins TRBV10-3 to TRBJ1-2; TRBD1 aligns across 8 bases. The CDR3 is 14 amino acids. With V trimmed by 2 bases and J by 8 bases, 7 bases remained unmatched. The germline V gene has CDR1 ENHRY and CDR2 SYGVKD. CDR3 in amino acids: CAISEDRGTSGYTF. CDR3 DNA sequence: TGTGCCATCAGTGAGGACAGGGGCACGTCCGGCTACACCTTC.

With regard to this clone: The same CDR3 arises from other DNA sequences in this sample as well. The CDR3 coding sequence is TGCGCCAGCAGCTTGGCGGCGAACACTGAAGCTTTCTTT. Translating gives CASSLAANTEAFF. The chain links TRBV5-1 to TRBJ1-1; D remains unclear. V was clipped by 0 bases and J by 1 base, with 4 bases between them. There are 13 residues in the CDR3. Germline-derived CDR1 and CDR2 are SGHRS and YFSETQ.

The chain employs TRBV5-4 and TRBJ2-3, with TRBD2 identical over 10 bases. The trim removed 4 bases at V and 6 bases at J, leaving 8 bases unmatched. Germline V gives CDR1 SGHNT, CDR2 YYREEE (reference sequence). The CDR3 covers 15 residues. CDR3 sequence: CASSRTSGREDTQYF. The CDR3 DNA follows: TGTGCCAGCAGCCGGACTAGCGGAAGGGAGGATACGCAGTATTTT.

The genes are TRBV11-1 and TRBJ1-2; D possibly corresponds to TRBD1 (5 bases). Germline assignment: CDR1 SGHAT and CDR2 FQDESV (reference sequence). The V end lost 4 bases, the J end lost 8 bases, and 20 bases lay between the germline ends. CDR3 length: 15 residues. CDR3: CASSWGRIPQLGYTF. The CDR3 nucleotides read TGTGCCAGCAGCTGGGGCAGGATACCCCAACTGGGCTACACCTTC.

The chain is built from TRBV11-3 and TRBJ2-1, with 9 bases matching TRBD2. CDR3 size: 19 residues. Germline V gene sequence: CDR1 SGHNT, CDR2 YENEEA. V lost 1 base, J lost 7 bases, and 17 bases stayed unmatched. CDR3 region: CASSLGQGRRLAGYNEQFF. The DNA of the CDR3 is TGTGCCAGCAGCTTAGGACAGGGTCGGAGGCTAGCGGGATATAATGAGCAGTTCTTC.

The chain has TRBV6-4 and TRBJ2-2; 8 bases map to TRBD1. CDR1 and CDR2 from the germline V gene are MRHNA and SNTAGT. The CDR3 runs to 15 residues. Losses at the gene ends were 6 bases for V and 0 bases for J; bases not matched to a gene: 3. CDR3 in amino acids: CASSRTGTNTGELFF. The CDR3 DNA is TGTGCCAGCAGCCGGACAGGGACGAACACCGGGGAGCTGTTTTTT.

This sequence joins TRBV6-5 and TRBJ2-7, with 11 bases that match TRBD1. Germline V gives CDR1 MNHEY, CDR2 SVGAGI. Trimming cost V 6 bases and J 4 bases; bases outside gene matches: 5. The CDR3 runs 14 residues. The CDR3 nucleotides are TGTGCCAGCAGGGGAGGGACAGGGGGGTACGAGCAGTACTTC. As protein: CASRGGTGGYEQYF.

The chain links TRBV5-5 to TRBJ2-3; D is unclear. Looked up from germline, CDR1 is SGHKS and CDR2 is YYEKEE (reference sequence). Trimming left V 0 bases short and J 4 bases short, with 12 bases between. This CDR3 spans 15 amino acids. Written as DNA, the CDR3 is TGTGCCAGCAGCTTGGTGACCGGCTCCGCAGATACGCAGTATTTT. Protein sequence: CASSLVTGSADTQYF.

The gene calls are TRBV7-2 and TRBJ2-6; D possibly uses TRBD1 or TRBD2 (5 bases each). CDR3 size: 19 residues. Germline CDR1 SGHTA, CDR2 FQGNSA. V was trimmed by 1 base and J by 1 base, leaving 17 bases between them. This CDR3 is CASSLVFGTESSGANVLTF. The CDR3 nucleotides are TGTGCCAGCAGCTTAGTTTTCGGGACGGAAAGTTCTGGGGCCAACGTCCTGACTTTC.

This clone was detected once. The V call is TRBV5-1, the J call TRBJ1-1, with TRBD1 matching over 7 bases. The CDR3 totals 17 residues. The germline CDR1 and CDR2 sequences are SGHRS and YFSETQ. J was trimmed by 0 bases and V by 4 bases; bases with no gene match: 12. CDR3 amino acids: CASSGGQNFKMNTEAFF. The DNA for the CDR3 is TGCGCCAGCAGCGGGGGACAGAACTTCAAGATGAACACTGAAGCTTTCTTT. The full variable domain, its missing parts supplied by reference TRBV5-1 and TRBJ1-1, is KAGVTQTPRYLIKTRGQQVTLSCSPISGHRSVSWYQQTPGQGLQFLFEYFSETQRNKGNFPGRFSGRQFSNSRSEMNVSTLELGDSALYLCASSGGQNFKMNTEAFFGQGTRLTVV.

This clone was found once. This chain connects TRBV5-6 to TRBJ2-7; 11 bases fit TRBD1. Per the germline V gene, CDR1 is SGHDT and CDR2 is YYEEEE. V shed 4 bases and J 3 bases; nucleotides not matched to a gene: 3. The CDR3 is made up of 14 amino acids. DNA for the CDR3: TGTGCCAGCAGCAAGGGACAGGGGGACTACGAGCAGTACTTC. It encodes CASSKGQGDYEQYF.

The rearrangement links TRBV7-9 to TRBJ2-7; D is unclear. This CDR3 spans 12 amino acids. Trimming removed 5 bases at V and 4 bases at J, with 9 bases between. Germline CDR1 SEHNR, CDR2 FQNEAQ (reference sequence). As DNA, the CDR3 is TGTGCCAGCAGCCCCCCCCAGTACGAGCAGTACTTC. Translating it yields CASSPPQYEQYF.

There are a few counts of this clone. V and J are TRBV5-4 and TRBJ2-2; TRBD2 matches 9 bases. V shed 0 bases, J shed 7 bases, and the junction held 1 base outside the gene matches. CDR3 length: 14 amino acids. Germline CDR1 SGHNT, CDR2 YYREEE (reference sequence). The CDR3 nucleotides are TGTGCCAGCAGCTTGGGACTAGCGGTCGGGGAGCTGTTTTTT. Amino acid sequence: CASSLGLAVGELFF.

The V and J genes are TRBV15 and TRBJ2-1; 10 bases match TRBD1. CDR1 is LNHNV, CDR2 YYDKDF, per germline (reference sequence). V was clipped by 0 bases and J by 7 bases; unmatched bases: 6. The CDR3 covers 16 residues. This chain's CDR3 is CATSRDTGTGANEQFF. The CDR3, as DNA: TGTGCCACCAGCAGAGATACCGGGACAGGGGCTAATGAGCAGTTCTTC.

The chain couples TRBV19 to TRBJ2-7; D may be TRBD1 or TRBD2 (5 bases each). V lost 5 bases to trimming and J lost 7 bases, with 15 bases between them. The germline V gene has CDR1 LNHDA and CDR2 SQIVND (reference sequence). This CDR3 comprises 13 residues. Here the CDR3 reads CASSGATTGEQYF. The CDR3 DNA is TGTGCCAGTAGTGGGGCCACAACGGGAGAGCAGTACTTC.

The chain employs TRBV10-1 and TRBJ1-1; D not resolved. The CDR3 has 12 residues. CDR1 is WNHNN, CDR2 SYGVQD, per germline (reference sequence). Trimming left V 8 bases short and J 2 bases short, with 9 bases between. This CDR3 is CASADGNTEAFF. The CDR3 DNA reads TGCGCCAGCGCGGACGGAAACACTGAAGCTTTCTTT.

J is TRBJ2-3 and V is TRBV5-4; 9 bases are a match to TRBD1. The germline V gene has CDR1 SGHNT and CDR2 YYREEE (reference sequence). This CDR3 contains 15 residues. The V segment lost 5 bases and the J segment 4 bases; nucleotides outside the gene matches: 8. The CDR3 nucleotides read TGTGCCAGCAGTCGTGGACAGGGGACGGCAGATACGCAGTATTTT. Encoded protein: CASSRGQGTADTQYF.

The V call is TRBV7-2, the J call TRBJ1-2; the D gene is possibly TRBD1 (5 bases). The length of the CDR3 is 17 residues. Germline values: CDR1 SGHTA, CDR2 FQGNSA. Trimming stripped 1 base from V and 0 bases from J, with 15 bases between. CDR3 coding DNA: TGTGCCAGCAGCTTAGGAGGGGCGGGGGGAGCTAACTATGGCTACACCTTC. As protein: CASSLGGAGGANYGYTF.

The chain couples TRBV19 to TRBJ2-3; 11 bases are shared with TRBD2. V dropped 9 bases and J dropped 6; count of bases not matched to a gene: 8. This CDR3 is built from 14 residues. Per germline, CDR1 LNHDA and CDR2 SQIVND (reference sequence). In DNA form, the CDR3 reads TGTGCCAGCCACCAACTAGCGGGAGATGATACGCAGTATTTT. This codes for CASHQLAGDDTQYF.

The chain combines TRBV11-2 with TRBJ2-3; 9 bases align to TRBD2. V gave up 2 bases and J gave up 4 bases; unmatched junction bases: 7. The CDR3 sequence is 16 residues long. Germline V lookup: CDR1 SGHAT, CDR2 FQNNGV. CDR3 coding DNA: TGTGCCAGCAGCTTAAGTCTAGCGGGACCCTCAGATACGCAGTATTTT. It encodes CASSLSLAGPSDTQYF.

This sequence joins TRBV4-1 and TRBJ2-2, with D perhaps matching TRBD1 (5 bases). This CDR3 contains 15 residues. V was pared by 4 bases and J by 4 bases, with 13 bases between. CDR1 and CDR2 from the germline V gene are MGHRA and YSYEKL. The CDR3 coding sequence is TGCGCCAGCAGCCGCATTCAGGGTTTCACCGGGGAGCTGTTTTTT. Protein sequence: CASSRIQGFTGELFF.

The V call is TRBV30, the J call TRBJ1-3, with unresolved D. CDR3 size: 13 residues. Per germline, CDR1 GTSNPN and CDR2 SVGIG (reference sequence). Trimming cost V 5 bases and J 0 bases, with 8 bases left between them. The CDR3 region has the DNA TGTGCCTGGTCGGGTCACTCTGGAAACACCATATATTTT. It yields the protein CAWSGHSGNTIYF. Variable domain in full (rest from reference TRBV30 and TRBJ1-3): SQTIHQWPATLVQPVGSPLSLECTVEGTSNPNLYWYRQAAGRGLQLLFYSVGIGQISSEVPQNLSASRPQDRQFILSSKKLLLSDSGFYLCAWSGHSGNTIYFGEGSWLTVV.

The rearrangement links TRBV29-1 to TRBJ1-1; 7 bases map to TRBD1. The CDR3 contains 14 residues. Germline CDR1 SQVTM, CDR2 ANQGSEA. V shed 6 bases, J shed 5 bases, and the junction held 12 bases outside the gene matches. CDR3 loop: CSVGQVAVGTEAFF. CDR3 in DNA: TGCAGCGTCGGACAGGTGGCCGTTGGGACTGAAGCTTTCTTT.